Presented here are 4 T cell receptor beta chains from one specimen sequenced in a study of beta chain features in type 1 diabetes. Expressed TCRB transcripts were sequenced, since all the RNA that had been isolated was reverse transcribed. TCRdb's table, derived via immunoSEQ multiplex PCR, lists solely in-frame clones and lacks some. The repertoire holds hundreds of thousands of clones, with around 10% as singletons. Sequenced input: naive CD4+ T cells from blood. The source is a young woman in good health.

The chain links TRBV18 to TRBJ2-7; the match to TRBD1 covers 7 bases. The J segment lost 0 bases and the V segment lost 4 bases, leaving 6 bases of the junction unmatched. CDR1 and CDR2 from the germline V gene are KGHSH and LQKENI. The CDR3 has 15 amino acids. As DNA, the CDR3 is TGTGCCAGCTCACGAGGGACAGCCGACTCCTACGAGCAGTACGTC. This gives the protein CASSRGTADSYEQYV.

The V and J genes are TRBV14 and TRBJ2-7, with 8 positions matching TRBD2. Per germline, CDR1 SGHDN and CDR2 FVKESK. V shed 0 bases and J 9 bases; nucleotides not matched to a gene: 7. CDR3 length equals 14 residues. CDR3 nucleotide sequence: TGTGCCAGCAGCCAAGATACTAGCGGTCTGGGGCAGTACGTC. Translating it yields CASSQDTSGLGQYV.

The chain employs TRBV7-8 and TRBJ2-2; 9 bases align to TRBD1. The trim removed 4 bases at V and 2 bases at J, leaving 2 bases unmatched. Germline CDR1 is SGHVS and CDR2 is FQNEAQ. The CDR3 runs 15 residues. The chain's CDR3 is CASSYRGLNTGELFF. The CDR3 bases are TGTGCCAGCAGCTACAGGGGGCTCAACACCGGGGAGCTGTTTTTT.

In its sample, this clone was seen a few times. The rearrangement joins TRBV25-1 to TRBJ2-7; no definite D call. This CDR3 is 14 amino acids long. Trimming left V 6 bases short and J 1 base short, with 13 bases between. The germline V gene has CDR1 MGHDK and CDR2 SYGVNS. CDR3 in amino acids: CASSLAAVSYEQYF. The CDR3 region has the DNA TGTGCCAGCAGCCTCGCGGCGGTGTCCTACGAGCAGTACTTC.